This T cell receptor beta chain stems from a study of blood T cell repertoires in COVID-19. As for the study in general: T cells, B-cell-depleted T cells, or PBMCs provided the cDNA or gDNA that served as material.

Sequencing used immunoSEQ multiplex PCR; TCRdb keeps in-frame clones, though not all of them. The profile shows 120,000 or so clones, around 83% of them singletons. Trimming cost V 3 bases and J 7 bases; bases outside gene matches: 10. Germline V gives CDR1 LNHDA, CDR2 SQIVND (reference sequence). The CDR3 spans 16 residues. This sequence was found in a woman in her 50s with acute or convalescent COVID-19. Material for sequencing was peripheral blood. The chain links TRBV19 to TRBJ2-1, with 9 positions matching TRBD1. CDR3 sequence (DNA): TGTGCCAGTAGTATGTCGGGGGACAGGGCGTTGAATGAGCAGTTCTTC. It specifies CASSMSGDRALNEQFF.